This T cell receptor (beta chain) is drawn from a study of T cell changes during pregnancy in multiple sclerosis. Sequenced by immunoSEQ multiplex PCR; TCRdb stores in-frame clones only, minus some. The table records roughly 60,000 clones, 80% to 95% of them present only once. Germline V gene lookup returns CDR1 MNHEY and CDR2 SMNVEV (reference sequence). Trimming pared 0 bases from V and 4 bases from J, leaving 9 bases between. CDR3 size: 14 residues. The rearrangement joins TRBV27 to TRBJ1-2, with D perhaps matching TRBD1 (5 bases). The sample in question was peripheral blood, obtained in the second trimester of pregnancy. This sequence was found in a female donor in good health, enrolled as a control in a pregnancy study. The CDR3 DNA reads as TGTGCCAGCAGTTTATCGCGGGGGTCCTATGGCTACACCTTC. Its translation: CASSLSRGSYGYTF.